The entry that follows covers one T cell receptor beta chain sequence. The sample belongs to a study of blood T cell repertoires in COVID-19. Study in general: Samples came from the United States, Italy and Spain, spanning acute and convalescent COVID-19. PBMCs, B-cell-depleted T cells, or T cells provided the cDNA or gDNA that made up the material.

Method: immunoSEQ multiplex PCR; TCRdb's copy keeps in-frame clones and lacks some. The sample yields some 75,000 clones, around nine tenths seen once. The CDR3 loop spans 16 amino acids. V lost 0 bases and J lost 2; bases outside the gene matches: 6. Germline V gene data show CDR1 as SGHRS and CDR2 as YFSETQ. The source of this sequence is a man between 65 and 79 years old with active or convalescent COVID-19. Material: peripheral blood. The rearrangement joins TRBV5-1 to TRBJ2-3, with 7 positions matching TRBD2. This CDR3 reads CASSLVAGVITDTQYF. DNA for the CDR3: TGCGCCAGCAGCTTGGTGGCGGGGGTAATCACAGATACGCAGTATTTT.